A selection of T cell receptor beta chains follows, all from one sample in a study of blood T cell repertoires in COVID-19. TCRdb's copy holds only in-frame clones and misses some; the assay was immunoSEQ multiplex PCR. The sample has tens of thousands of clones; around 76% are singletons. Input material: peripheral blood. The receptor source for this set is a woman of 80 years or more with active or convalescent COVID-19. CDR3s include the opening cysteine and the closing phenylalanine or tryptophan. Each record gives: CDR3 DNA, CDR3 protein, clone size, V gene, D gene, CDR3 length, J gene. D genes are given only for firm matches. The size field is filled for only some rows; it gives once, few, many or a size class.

cdr3_nt: TGTGCCAGCGCGGGGACTAATGAAAAACTGTTTTTT; cdr3_aa: CASAGTNEKLFF; clone_size: .; v_call: TRBV2; d_call: .; cdr3_length: 12; j_call: TRBJ1-4
cdr3_nt: TGTGCCAGCAGCTTAGTAGGGCGACAGGGGGCCTCTGAAGCTTTCTTT; cdr3_aa: CASSLVGRQGASEAFF; clone_size: .; v_call: TRBV7-8; d_call: TRBD1; cdr3_length: 16; j_call: TRBJ1-1
cdr3_nt: TGTGCCAGCAGTTTACCCCGGGACAGGGTTACTGAGCAGTTCTTC; cdr3_aa: CASSLPRDRVTEQFF; clone_size: .; v_call: TRBV6-6; d_call: TRBD1; cdr3_length: 15; j_call: TRBJ2-1
cdr3_nt: TGTGCCAGCCGGTTGCGGGACTACAATGAGCAGTTCTTC; cdr3_aa: CASRLRDYNEQFF; clone_size: .; v_call: TRBV6-5; d_call: .; cdr3_length: 13; j_call: TRBJ2-1
cdr3_nt: TGTGCCAGCAGCCCGCCGGACGGGAACTCCTACGAGCAGTACTTC; cdr3_aa: CASSPPDGNSYEQYF; clone_size: .; v_call: TRBV7-9; d_call: .; cdr3_length: 15; j_call: TRBJ2-7
cdr3_nt: TGTGCCAGCAGTTACGAGACAGGCTTTAATGAAAAACTGTTTTTT; cdr3_aa: CASSYETGFNEKLFF; clone_size: .; v_call: TRBV6-5; d_call: .; cdr3_length: 15; j_call: TRBJ1-4
cdr3_nt: TGTGCCAGTACCCAAGACAGGGAGAGTAACTATGGCTACACCTTC; cdr3_aa: CASTQDRESNYGYTF; clone_size: .; v_call: TRBV19; d_call: TRBD1; cdr3_length: 15; j_call: TRBJ1-2
cdr3_nt: TGCAGCGTTGAAAGGTCAGGGAAGACTGGCTACACCTTC; cdr3_aa: CSVERSGKTGYTF; clone_size: .; v_call: TRBV29-1; d_call: .; cdr3_length: 13; j_call: TRBJ1-2
cdr3_nt: TGTGCCAGCAGCTTCTCAGACTATGGCTACACCTTC; cdr3_aa: CASSFSDYGYTF; clone_size: .; v_call: TRBV7-9; d_call: .; cdr3_length: 12; j_call: TRBJ1-2
cdr3_nt: TGTGCCAGCTCACCTCGACTAGACGAGACCAGAAACACCATATATTTT; cdr3_aa: CASSPRLDETRNTIYF; clone_size: few; v_call: TRBV18; d_call: .; cdr3_length: 16; j_call: TRBJ1-3
cdr3_nt: TGTGCCAGCAGCCCCTCCGCAGACAATGAGCAGTTCTTC; cdr3_aa: CASSPSADNEQFF; clone_size: .; v_call: TRBV7-6; d_call: .; cdr3_length: 13; j_call: TRBJ2-1
cdr3_nt: TGTGCCAACCAGGGTTTCTCTGGAAACACCATATATTTT; cdr3_aa: CANQGFSGNTIYF; clone_size: .; v_call: TRBV2; d_call: .; cdr3_length: 13; j_call: TRBJ1-3
cdr3_nt: TGCAGCGCCGGACAGGCAGATGGCTACACCTTC; cdr3_aa: CSAGQADGYTF; clone_size: few; v_call: TRBV29-1; d_call: TRBD1; cdr3_length: 11; j_call: TRBJ1-2
cdr3_nt: TGTGCCAGCAGCAAAATTGGGACAGGCCGAGGACGGAACCAAGAGACCCAGTACTTC; cdr3_aa: CASSKIGTGRGRNQETQYF; clone_size: .; v_call: TRBV21-1; d_call: .; cdr3_length: 19; j_call: TRBJ2-5
cdr3_nt: TGTGCCAGCAGCAGTAACACAGGGGCCACTGAAGCTTTCTTT; cdr3_aa: CASSSNTGATEAFF; clone_size: .; v_call: TRBV7-9; d_call: TRBD1; cdr3_length: 14; j_call: TRBJ1-1
cdr3_nt: TGTGCCAGTAGTATAAATGTGGGAGGCACAGATACGCAGTATTTT; cdr3_aa: CASSINVGGTDTQYF; clone_size: .; v_call: TRBV19; d_call: .; cdr3_length: 15; j_call: TRBJ2-3
cdr3_nt: TGTGCCAGCAGTGAGTGGGGAGCAGGGGAGCTGTTTTTT; cdr3_aa: CASSEWGAGELFF; clone_size: .; v_call: TRBV2; d_call: .; cdr3_length: 13; j_call: TRBJ2-2
cdr3_nt: TGTGCCTGGAGCCCAGTCGGGAAGGGTTCCTACGAGCAGTACTTC; cdr3_aa: CAWSPVGKGSYEQYF; clone_size: .; v_call: TRBV30; d_call: .; cdr3_length: 15; j_call: TRBJ2-7
cdr3_nt: TGTGCCATCAGTGCCTCCCAGAGGATAGGCACCGGGGAGCTGTTTTTT; cdr3_aa: CAISASQRIGTGELFF; clone_size: .; v_call: TRBV10-3; d_call: .; cdr3_length: 16; j_call: TRBJ2-2
cdr3_nt: TGTGCCCTCACAGACAGGGACTTATCGGCAGATACGCAGTATTTT; cdr3_aa: CALTDRDLSADTQYF; clone_size: .; v_call: TRBV5-4; d_call: .; cdr3_length: 15; j_call: TRBJ2-3
cdr3_nt: TGTGCCAGCAGCCCTTCCGGGACAGGGTATGGCTACACCTTC; cdr3_aa: CASSPSGTGYGYTF; clone_size: once; v_call: TRBV7-3; d_call: TRBD1; cdr3_length: 14; j_call: TRBJ1-2
cdr3_nt: TGTGCCAGCAGCCGTAGGGGGCCGGGAAACACCATATATTTT; cdr3_aa: CASSRRGPGNTIYF; clone_size: few; v_call: TRBV6-6; d_call: TRBD1; cdr3_length: 14; j_call: TRBJ1-3
cdr3_nt: TGCAGCGTTGCTACGGGACTGAGCACTGAAGCTTTCTTT; cdr3_aa: CSVATGLSTEAFF; clone_size: .; v_call: TRBV29-1; d_call: .; cdr3_length: 13; j_call: TRBJ1-1
cdr3_nt: TGTGCCAGTAGTACCCAAGATTACCGGGACAGGGATGGCTACACCTTC; cdr3_aa: CASSTQDYRDRDGYTF; clone_size: .; v_call: TRBV19; d_call: TRBD1; cdr3_length: 16; j_call: TRBJ1-2
cdr3_nt: TGTGCCAGCAGTAACTTCGGAGGGGGGGGCGAGCAGTACTTC; cdr3_aa: CASSNFGGGGEQYF; clone_size: .; v_call: TRBV6-6; d_call: .; cdr3_length: 14; j_call: TRBJ2-7
cdr3_nt: TGTGCCAGCAGCCGGGGACTAGCGGGGGGGCCCGGCACCGGGGAGCTGTTTTTT; cdr3_aa: CASSRGLAGGPGTGELFF; clone_size: .; v_call: TRBV11-2; d_call: TRBD2; cdr3_length: 18; j_call: TRBJ2-2
cdr3_nt: TGCGCCAGCAGCCCCACGGCAGGCTCCTACGAGCAGTACTTC; cdr3_aa: CASSPTAGSYEQYF; clone_size: .; v_call: TRBV5-1; d_call: .; cdr3_length: 14; j_call: TRBJ2-7
cdr3_nt: TGCGCCAGCAGCCAAGATACACAGCGGCGGGAGCTGTTTTTT; cdr3_aa: CASSQDTQRRELFF; clone_size: few; v_call: TRBV4-3; d_call: .; cdr3_length: 14; j_call: TRBJ2-2
cdr3_nt: TGCGCCAGCAGCCAAGTTTCTCAGGGGGTTGAGCAGTTCTTC; cdr3_aa: CASSQVSQGVEQFF; clone_size: .; v_call: TRBV4-3; d_call: TRBD1; cdr3_length: 14; j_call: TRBJ2-1
cdr3_nt: TGTGCCAGCAGCTCCAGGCCCGGGGGGGGGAACACTGAAGCTTTCTTT; cdr3_aa: CASSSRPGGGNTEAFF; clone_size: .; v_call: TRBV7-2; d_call: .; cdr3_length: 16; j_call: TRBJ1-1
cdr3_nt: TGTGCCAGCAGCCAAGTTGACAGAAGATTAGGAGATACGCAGTATTTT; cdr3_aa: CASSQVDRRLGDTQYF; clone_size: .; v_call: TRBV4-2; d_call: .; cdr3_length: 16; j_call: TRBJ2-3
cdr3_nt: TGTGCCAGCCAAGGACAGGGAAATCAGCCCCAGCATTTT; cdr3_aa: CASQGQGNQPQHF; clone_size: .; v_call: TRBV19; d_call: TRBD1; cdr3_length: 13; j_call: TRBJ1-5
cdr3_nt: TGCGCCAGCAGTGAGAACGGGGCCTACGAGCAGTACTTC; cdr3_aa: CASSENGAYEQYF; clone_size: .; v_call: TRBV10-2; d_call: .; cdr3_length: 13; j_call: TRBJ2-7
cdr3_nt: TGTGCCAGCAGCAATAGCGGGGGGTCGGCGGATACGCAGTATTTT; cdr3_aa: CASSNSGGSADTQYF; clone_size: .; v_call: TRBV7-2; d_call: TRBD2; cdr3_length: 15; j_call: TRBJ2-3
cdr3_nt: TGTGCCAGCAGCCCCAGACAGAGACCCTACAATGAGCAGTTCTTC; cdr3_aa: CASSPRQRPYNEQFF; clone_size: .; v_call: TRBV6-2/TRBV6-3; d_call: .; cdr3_length: 15; j_call: TRBJ2-1
cdr3_nt: TGTGCCAGCAGTTGGACAGGGGGCAATCAGCCCCAGCATTTT; cdr3_aa: CASSWTGGNQPQHF; clone_size: .; v_call: TRBV6-5; d_call: TRBD1; cdr3_length: 14; j_call: TRBJ1-5
cdr3_nt: TGTGCCAGCAGTGCGATCGTCGTCTCGCGGGGGTCCCTCCGCGAGCAGTACTTC; cdr3_aa: CASSAIVVSRGSLREQYF; clone_size: .; v_call: TRBV2; d_call: TRBD2; cdr3_length: 18; j_call: TRBJ2-7
cdr3_nt: TGTGCTAGTGGTTCCGGGGGTGAAGCTAGGGCTTTCTTT; cdr3_aa: CASGSGGEARAFF; clone_size: .; v_call: TRBV12-5; d_call: .; cdr3_length: 13; j_call: TRBJ1-1
cdr3_nt: TGCGCCAGCACGCCTAGGGGACAGCCACACTATGGCTACACCTTC; cdr3_aa: CASTPRGQPHYGYTF; clone_size: .; v_call: TRBV23-1; d_call: TRBD1; cdr3_length: 15; j_call: TRBJ1-2
cdr3_nt: TGTGCCAGCAGTTACGAGCGACTAGCGGGGGGTGGGAATGAGCAGTTCTTC; cdr3_aa: CASSYERLAGGGNEQFF; clone_size: many; v_call: TRBV6-2/TRBV6-3; d_call: TRBD2; cdr3_length: 17; j_call: TRBJ2-1
cdr3_nt: TGTGCCAGCAGCCACAGGGGTCCTAATGAAAAACTGTTTTTT; cdr3_aa: CASSHRGPNEKLFF; clone_size: .; v_call: TRBV3-1/TRBV3-2; d_call: .; cdr3_length: 14; j_call: TRBJ1-4
cdr3_nt: TGTGCCAGCAGTTACTCCAACAGGGACGATGAGCAGTTCTTC; cdr3_aa: CASSYSNRDDEQFF; clone_size: .; v_call: TRBV6-5; d_call: .; cdr3_length: 14; j_call: TRBJ2-1
cdr3_nt: TGTGCCAGCAGCTCCGGACTAGCGGATGGCACAGATACGCAGTATTTT; cdr3_aa: CASSSGLADGTDTQYF; clone_size: .; v_call: TRBV9; d_call: TRBD2; cdr3_length: 16; j_call: TRBJ2-3
cdr3_nt: TGTGCCATGGCGACCGACACCTACGAGCAGTACTTC; cdr3_aa: CAMATDTYEQYF; clone_size: .; v_call: TRBV10-3; d_call: .; cdr3_length: 12; j_call: TRBJ2-7
cdr3_nt: TGTGCCAGCAGCTTCGGTGATGGCTACACCTTC; cdr3_aa: CASSFGDGYTF; clone_size: .; v_call: TRBV7-3; d_call: .; cdr3_length: 11; j_call: TRBJ1-2
cdr3_nt: TGCGCCAGCAGCAGGGCTAGCGGGGGCCGTCCCCCCACAGATACGCAGTATTTT; cdr3_aa: CASSRASGGRPPTDTQYF; clone_size: .; v_call: TRBV5-1; d_call: TRBD2; cdr3_length: 18; j_call: TRBJ2-3
cdr3_nt: TGTGCCAGTAGTCAGGGACAGGGGACAGATACGCAGTATTTT; cdr3_aa: CASSQGQGTDTQYF; clone_size: .; v_call: TRBV19; d_call: TRBD1; cdr3_length: 14; j_call: TRBJ2-3
cdr3_nt: TGTGCCAGCAGCGCCGGGACTAGCACAGATACGCAGTATTTT; cdr3_aa: CASSAGTSTDTQYF; clone_size: .; v_call: TRBV9; d_call: .; cdr3_length: 14; j_call: TRBJ2-3